The clone carrying this T cell receptor beta chain has just one count. Its antigen is as yet unknown. The data originate from a study of radiotherapy plus CTLA-4 blockade in lung cancer. Notes on the study in general: Clones derived from tumor TCRs expanded in blood after radiotherapy plus ipilimumab. Reported findings show early blood T cell clone dynamics, with interferon-beta, best predicted response.

Focal radiation with ipilimumab CTLA-4 blockade was given to patients with chemo-refractory metastatic non-small-cell lung cancer. Assay: immunoSEQ multiplex PCR; the TCRdb copy retains only in-frame clones and omits some. The sample shows around 71,000 clones, roughly four fifths of them seen only once. This TCR was recovered from a human donor with non-small cell lung cancer whose response to radiotherapy plus ipilimumab could not be evaluated. Some clones in this sample may be carry-over from other donors' samples. The sample was peripheral blood, taken from a patient treated with radiotherapy plus ipilimumab.

The CDR3: CASSVVGGELFF. The CDR3 nucleotides read TGTGCCAGCAGCGTAGTCGGCGGGGAGCTGTTTTTT. The chain carries TRBV9 and TRBJ2-2; D is ambiguous. Trimming cost V 0 bases and J 7 bases, with 4 bases left between them. The CDR3 is made up of 12 amino acids. Germline assignment: CDR1 SGDLS and CDR2 YYNGEE. Combining the CDR3 with reference TRBV9 and TRBJ2-2 gives the whole variable domain DSGVTQTPKHLITATGQRVTLRCSPRSGDLSVYWYQQSLDQGLQFLIQYYNGEERAKGNILERFSAQQFPDLHSELNLSSLELGDSALYFCASSVVGGELFFGEGSRLTVL.